This T cell receptor beta chain was identified during a study of shared T cell receptors in the human thymus. Profiled with immunoSEQ multiplex PCR; TCRdb holds only in-frame clones, not every one. The sample holds some 660,000 clones; about 87% are singletons and the top ten take approximately 0.0097%. Germline CDR1 reads LGHNA; CDR2 reads YNFKEQ. The CDR3 has 18 amino acids. The trim removed 3 bases at V and 4 bases at J, leaving 12 bases unmatched. In addition, the sample was reused for a study of human thymus T cells. That publication notes: The donors were infants in Finland with congenital heart defects, otherwise immunologically healthy. Thymus was obtained from resections taken during corrective heart surgery. Within thymic and blood repertoires, V and J gene usage appeared to be biased. Unrelated individuals were reported by related research to share highly overlapping thymic repertoires.

The source is a boy under two years old with a congenital heart defect. Sequenced material: thymocytes. The rearrangement joins TRBV4-2 to TRBJ2-3; 11 bases align to TRBD2. CDR3 sequence (DNA): TGTGCCAGCAGCCACCGGACTAGCGGGTTTTCTCCCGCAGATACGCAGTATTTT. Residues: CASSHRTSGFSPADTQYF.